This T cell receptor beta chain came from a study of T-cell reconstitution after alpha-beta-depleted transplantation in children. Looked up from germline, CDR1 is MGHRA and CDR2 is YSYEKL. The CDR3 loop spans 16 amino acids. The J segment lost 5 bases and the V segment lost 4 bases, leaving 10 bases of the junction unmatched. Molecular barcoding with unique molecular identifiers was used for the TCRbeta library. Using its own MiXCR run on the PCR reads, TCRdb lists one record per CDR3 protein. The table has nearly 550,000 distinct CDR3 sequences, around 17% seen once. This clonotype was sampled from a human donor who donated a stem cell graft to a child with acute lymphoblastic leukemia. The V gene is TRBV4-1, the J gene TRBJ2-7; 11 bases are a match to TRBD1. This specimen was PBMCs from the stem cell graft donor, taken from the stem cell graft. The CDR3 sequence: CASSPLRTGGSDEQYF. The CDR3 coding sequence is TGCGCCAGCAGCCCGCTTCGGACAGGGGGCTCGGACGAGCAGTACTTC.